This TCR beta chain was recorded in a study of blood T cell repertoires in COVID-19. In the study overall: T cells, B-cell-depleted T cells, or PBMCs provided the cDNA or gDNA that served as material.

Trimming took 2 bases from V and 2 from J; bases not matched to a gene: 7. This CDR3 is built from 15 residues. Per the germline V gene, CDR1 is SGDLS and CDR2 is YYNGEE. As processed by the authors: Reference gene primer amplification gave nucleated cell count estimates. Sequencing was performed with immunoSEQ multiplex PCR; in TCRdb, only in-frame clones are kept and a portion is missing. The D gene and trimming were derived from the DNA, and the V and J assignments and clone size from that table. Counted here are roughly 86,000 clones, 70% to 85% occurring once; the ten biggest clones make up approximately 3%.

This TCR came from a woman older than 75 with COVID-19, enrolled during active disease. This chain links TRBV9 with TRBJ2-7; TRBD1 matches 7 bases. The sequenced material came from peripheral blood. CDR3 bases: TGTGCCAGCAGCGTTGGCAGGGGGAATGCCTACGAGCAGTACTTC. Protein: CASSVGRGNAYEQYF.